This T cell receptor beta chain was documented in a study of T cell responses to AZD1222 COVID-19 vaccine. The study's findings and limits: After the peak T cell response, and only then, were repertoires sampled.

Germline V gene lookup returns CDR1 MNHNY and CDR2 SVGAGI (reference sequence). The V gene end was trimmed by 5 bases and the J gene end by 6 bases; junction bases not matched to a gene: 7. This CDR3 region has 14 residues. Profiling relied on immunoSEQ multiplex PCR, and the TCRdb table lists in-frame clones only, not all of them. The profile shows about 200,000 clones, approximately 94% of them singletons. On this clone: The antigen is unknown.

The material was peripheral blood, obtained 28 days after the second dose of the MenACWY control vaccine. V usage is TRBV6-6 and J usage is TRBJ2-7, with 10 bases that match TRBD2. The clonotype comes from an adult who received the MenACWY meningococcal vaccine as a control. Written as DNA, the CDR3 is TGTGCCAGCAGTGACCCTAGCGGGAGAATCGAGCAGTACTTC. Its protein is CASSDPSGRIEQYF.